The present T cell receptor (beta chain) was sequenced within a study of cytomegalovirus exposure and HLA in healthy donors. Trimming shortened V by 3 bases and J by 3 bases, and 19 bases separated the two germline ends. This CDR3 comprises 17 residues. Germline CDR1 is SGHNT and CDR2 is YYREEE (reference sequence). As regards this clone: Its antigen is not identified.

Study conclusions and caveats: Roughly uniform depth of sequencing across donors was assumed in presence/absence analyses.

The PCR ran on 60 Vbeta and 13 Jbeta primers. Only in-frame clones appear in the TCRdb table, and some are missing; sequencing was by immunoSEQ multiplex PCR. The data hold some 170,000 clones, with about 80% observed a single time. Sequencing used PBMCs. This receptor was identified in a woman in her twenties or thirties in good health and CMV-seronegative. The chain joins TRBV5-4 to TRBJ1-5, with D possibly TRBD1 on 5 matching bases. The CDR3 loop is CASSWTSWAGNNQPQHF. For the CDR3, the DNA is TGTGCCAGCAGCTGGACCTCGTGGGCAGGGAACAATCAGCCCCAGCATTTT.